This TCR delta chain originates from a study of DNA immune sequencing with unique molecular identifiers. Overall study: Enriched γδ T-cell DNA input was around 0.09 ug; non-enriched PBMC DNA input was roughly 0.93 ug.

Germline CDR1 TSWWSYY, CDR2 QGS. The CDR3 is 24 residues long. With 4 bases clipped from V and 0 bases from J, the junction kept 30 bases outside the gene matches. Details on this clone: This could be a read error, since a much larger clone is one nucleotide away.

Primers for all 8 TRDV and 4 TRDJ genes amplified genomic DNA in 32-plex. In roughly 3 barcoding PCR cycles, molecules received a 12-nucleotide UMI, then adapter PCR followed. TCRdb reanalysed the multiplex PCR reads via CATT. This repertoire shows a few thousand delta-chain clones, over 9.5% found once; its top ten account for over 50%. The genes are TRDV1 and TRDJ1; 9 nucleotides agree with TRDD3. Here the J gene was assigned by germline matching of the DNA, as TCRdb has none. Sequencing was done on a sample of gamma-delta T cells enriched from blood buffy coat, or unenriched PBMCs (not recorded which). The receptor's source is a human donor in good health. The DNA of the CDR3 is TGTGCTCTTGGGGCACTCGGGACCTACGGGGGGATACCGACCGGGGGGTCGTACACCGATAAACTCATCTTT. Its protein product is CALGALGTYGGIPTGGSYTDKLIF.